The 6 T cell receptor beta chains below all came from one sample that was sequenced in a study of blood T cell repertoires in COVID-19. The repertoire was sequenced with immunoSEQ multiplex PCR; TCRdb's copy has only in-frame clones and lacks some. Among about 63,000 clones, 65% to 80% were seen once, and the ten largest hold about 31%. Material: peripheral blood. The source of these receptors is a human donor in a cohort sampled during active COVID-19.

The chain carries TRBV11-3 and TRBJ2-1; 8 nucleotides align to TRBD2. J gave up 9 bases and V 3 bases, and 16 bases lay outside the gene matches. Looked up from germline, CDR1 is SGHNT and CDR2 is YENEEA. CDR3 size: 17 residues. The DNA of the CDR3 is TGTGCCAGCAGCTTGGGCCCCACGGGGGGGGGTTTCGGTGAGCAGTTCTTC. Its translation: CASSLGPTGGGFGEQFF. The full variable domain, rest sourced from reference TRBV11-3 and TRBJ2-1, is EAGVVQSPRYKIIEKKQPVAFWCNPISGHNTLYWYLQNLGQGPELLIRYENEEAVDDSQLPKDRFSAERLKGVDSTLKIQPAELGDSAVYLCASSLGPTGGGFGEQFFGPGTRLTVL.

This chain links TRBV11-2 with TRBJ2-7, with TRBD1 matching 10 bases. Germline trimming cut 8 bases from V and 0 bases from J; bases unmatched to any gene: 4. CDR3 length equals 14 residues. Germline loops: CDR1 SGHAT, CDR2 FQNNGV. CDR3 in DNA: TGTGCCAGCGGGAGGGACAGGGGCTCCTACGAGCAGTACTTC. It is translated as CASGRDRGSYEQYF.

A single count supports this clone. This chain joins TRBV18 and TRBJ2-5, with 8 bases that match TRBD2. CDR3 size: 13 residues. J lost 4 bases, V lost 3 bases, and 1 base had no gene match. CDR1 and CDR2 (germline): KGHSH, LQKENI. CDR3 DNA sequence: TGTGCCAGCTCACCGGGACTAGGAGAGACCCAGTACTTC. Translation: CASSPGLGETQYF.

This rearrangement joins TRBV6-5 to TRBJ2-5; TRBD1 might be the D (5 bases). This CDR3 spans 13 amino acids. Per germline, CDR1 MNHEY and CDR2 SVGAGI. V gave up 10 bases and J gave up 0 bases, with 12 bases separating them. The CDR3 DNA reads as TGTGCCATCTTTCACAGGTACCAAGAGACCCAGTACTTC. This translates into CAIFHRYQETQYF.

V gene TRBV7-8 combines with J gene TRBJ1-3; TRBD1 might be the D (5 bases). Germline V CDR1 and CDR2: SGHVS, FQNEAQ. The CDR3 is 15 residues long. Between the trimmed V and J ends, which lost 6 bases and 0 bases, there was a span of 12 bases. In DNA, the CDR3 is TGTGCCAGCAGTTTAACAGGTGACTCTGGAAACACCATATATTTT. It yields the protein CASSLTGDSGNTIYF.

This clone occurred once. The J gene is TRBJ1-5, the V gene TRBV6-5; D may be TRBD1 (5 bases). Per germline, CDR1 MNHEY and CDR2 SVGAGI. This CDR3 is 15 amino acids long. The V end lost 5 bases, the J end lost 5 bases, and 16 bases lay between the germline ends. The CDR3 DNA reads as TGTGCCAGCAGTCGGGAGAGGGGCAGTCATCAGCCCCAGCATTTT. Translating gives CASSRERGSHQPQHF.